The rows below give T cell receptor beta chains drawn from one sample of a study of blood T cells in healthy people across ages. A single record per CDR3 protein comes from TCRdb applying MiXCR to the 5' RACE reads. Of 1.4 million or so distinct CDR3 sequences in the sample, approximately 43% were seen once. The sequencing input was blood. Receptors originate from a young woman in good health. CDR3s include the opening cysteine and the closing phenylalanine or tryptophan. A D gene is named only where the DNA matches it firmly. The size of a clone is reported for some rows only, either as once, few or many, or as a class for expanded clones.

j_call clone_size v_call d_call cdr3_nt cdr3_aa
TRBJ2-1 - TRBV20-1 TRBD2 TGCAGTGCTAGAGAGACTAGCGGGGGCAATGAGCAGTTCTTC CSARETSGGNEQFF
TRBJ2-1 few TRBV27 TRBD2 TGTGCCAGCAGGCCGGGGACTACTTTCCATGAGCAGTTCTTC CASRPGTTFHEQFF
TRBJ1-5 - TRBV6-6 TRBD1 TGTGCCAGCAGTGTTCCGGGACAGCCTAATGATCAGCCCCAGCATTTT CASSVPGQPNDQPQHF
TRBJ2-1 many TRBV4-3 TRBD2 TGCGCCAGCAGCCAACCGGGACTAGCGGGGCACAATGAGCAGTTCTTC CASSQPGLAGHNEQFF
TRBJ2-7 - TRBV4-1 - TGCGCCAGCAGCCAATCTGGGGGACGAACGTACGAGCAGTACTTC CASSQSGGRTYEQYF
TRBJ2-3 - TRBV6-1 - TGTGCCAGCAGGGCGGAGCAGGCAGATACGCAGTATTTT CASRAEQADTQYF
TRBJ1-1 few TRBV27 - TGTGCCAGCAGTGCTCAGGGGTTGAACACTGAAGCTTTCTTT CASSAQGLNTEAFF
TRBJ1-6 few TRBV7-8 - TGTGCCAGCAGCCCAAGCCTCGGCCCAGGCTATAATTCACCCCTCCACTTT CASSPSLGPGYNSPLHF
TRBJ2-1 few TRBV27 TRBD2 TGTGCCAGCAGTTTCCAGCGGGACGCCTACAATGAGCAGTTCTTC CASSFQRDAYNEQFF
TRBJ1-1 few TRBV13 - TGTGCCAGCAGCTTTTCAGGCCAGAACACTGAAGCTTTCTTT CASSFSGQNTEAFF
TRBJ1-2 many TRBV6-5 - TGTGCCAGCAGTTACGAGGGGTTCTATGGCTACACCTTC CASSYEGFYGYTF
TRBJ1-2 - TRBV29-1 - TGCAGCGTTGAAGTCTCCAGGGGTACCTATGGCTACACCTTC CSVEVSRGTYGYTF
TRBJ1-2 - TRBV14 TRBD1 TGTGCCAGCAGCCCCGGACAGGTTCCTTTATATGGCTACACCTTC CASSPGQVPLYGYTF
TRBJ2-3 - TRBV11-2 TRBD1 TGTGCCAGCAGGCAACTAACAGGGGTGACCACAGATACGCAGTATTTT CASRQLTGVTTDTQYF
TRBJ2-4 - TRBV19 - TGTGCCAGCCCACCGGATAAATTAGCCAAAAACATTCAGTACTTC CASPPDKLAKNIQYF
TRBJ2-7 - TRBV3-1 - TGTGCCAGCAGCCAAACCCAGCTCGCCCACGAGCAGTACTTC CASSQTQLAHEQYF
TRBJ1-6 few TRBV6-5 - TGTGCCAGCAGTTACCGGGTGGTGGATTCACCCCTCCACTTT CASSYRVVDSPLHF
TRBJ1-1 few TRBV20-1 - TGCAGTGCCCCGGGGGGGGCTCGTACTGAAGCTTTCTTT CSAPGGARTEAFF
TRBJ2-7 - TRBV20-1 TRBD1 TGCAGTGCTGGCCCCCGGGACAGCTCCTACGAGCAGTACTTC CSAGPRDSSYEQYF
TRBJ1-5 - TRBV24-1 - TGTGCCACCAGTGATTCTCGGGTTAGCAATCAGCCCCAGCATTTT CATSDSRVSNQPQHF
TRBJ1-1 many TRBV30 - TGTGCCTGGGGCGCAGGGTTCACTGAAGCTTTCTTT CAWGAGFTEAFF
TRBJ1-5 - TRBV4-1 - TGCGCCAGCAGCACGGGTCCGGGGAGGGGCAATCAGCCCCAGCATTTT CASSTGPGRGNQPQHF
TRBJ2-7 - TRBV7-9 - TGTGCCAACAGCTTAGCGTGGGCTTGGGGACGAGCGACAGACTACGAGCAGTACTTC CANSLAWAWGRATDYEQYF
TRBJ1-5 - TRBV10-3 - TGTGCCATCAGTGCCGCAGTGGGGAGCAATCAGCCCCAGCATTTT CAISAAVGSNQPQHF
TRBJ2-1 - TRBV5-4 TRBD1 TGTGCCAGCAGCTGGGACAGGGTCGATGAGCAGTTCTTC CASSWDRVDEQFF
TRBJ2-7 - TRBV4-3 - TGCGCCAGCAGCCAAGACAGATCACAGGGACTTTTCTACGAGCAGTACTTC CASSQDRSQGLFYEQYF
TRBJ2-4 few TRBV7-2 - TGTGCCAGCAGCTTGGCGGGTAGCGCCAAAAACATTCAGTACTTC CASSLAGSAKNIQYF
TRBJ2-7 - TRBV27 - TGTGCCAGCAGTTTCAGGGGGGCTTGGGAGCAGTACTTC CASSFRGAWEQYF
TRBJ1-5 few TRBV20-1 - TGCAGTGCTAGAGAAAGATTCAATCAGCCCCAGCATTTT CSARERFNQPQHF
TRBJ1-6 - TRBV12-3/TRBV12-4 - TGTGCCAGCAGGCTCTCCTATAATTCACCCCTCCACTTT CASRLSYNSPLHF
TRBJ2-2 few TRBV25-1 TRBD1 TGTGCCAGCAGTCCAGGGGGCGACACCGGGGAGCTGTTTTTT CASSPGGDTGELFF
TRBJ1-2 - TRBV5-1 - TGCGCCAGCAGCGACAGGCCCCCAAGCGAAGGCTACACCTTC CASSDRPPSEGYTF
TRBJ2-6 - TRBV9 - TGTGCCAGCAGCCCTTACGCCTCCGGGGCCAACGTCCTGACTTTC CASSPYASGANVLTF
TRBJ1-2 - TRBV7-9 - TGTGCCAGCAGCCTCCGAACCCTTCTCTATGGCTACACCTTC CASSLRTLLYGYTF
TRBJ2-7 - TRBV29-1 - TGCAGCGTTGAGGGCAGAGGATACTCCTACAATGAGCAGTACTTC CSVEGRGYSYNEQYF
TRBJ1-2 - TRBV5-6 - TGTGCCAGCAGCTTCCGGGGGCAGACTATCTATGGCTACACCTTC CASSFRGQTIYGYTF
TRBJ1-2 - TRBV2 - TGTGCCAGACGAGGGGGGTTTGGCTACACCTTC CARRGGFGYTF
TRBJ2-7 - TRBV6-6 - TGTGCCAGCAGTTACTTCCAGGTCCCCTACGAGCAGTACTTC CASSYFQVPYEQYF
TRBJ2-1 many TRBV7-9 - TGTGCCAGCAGTACGAACAATGAGCAGTTCTTC CASSTNNEQFF
TRBJ2-1 - TRBV12-3/TRBV12-4 TRBD2 TGTGCCAGCAGAAAACTAGCGGGGGTGTTTAGCTCCTACAAGGAGCAGTTCTTC CASRKLAGVFSSYKEQFF
TRBJ1-1 - TRBV5-1 - TGCGCCAGCAGCTTGGTCGCCAGGAACACTGAAGCTTTCTTT CASSLVARNTEAFF
TRBJ2-7 - TRBV27 - TGTGCCAGCAGTTTGACCCCAGGGAGCTCCTACGAGCAGTACTTC CASSLTPGSSYEQYF
TRBJ2-7 few TRBV6-5 TRBD2 TGTGCCAGCAGCCAACTAGCGGGGTTATCCTACGAGCAGTACTTC CASSQLAGLSYEQYF
TRBJ2-2 few TRBV20-1 - TGCAGGGCCCGAGAGGTCACCGGGGAGCTGTTTTTT CRAREVTGELFF
TRBJ1-1 - TRBV24-1 - TGTGCCACCAGTGGCCCGGGGGCGTCTGAAGCTTTCTTT CATSGPGASEAFF
TRBJ2-1 - TRBV7-2 - TGTGCCAGCAGCTTATTTGAGGTCAATGAGCAGTTCTTC CASSLFEVNEQFF
TRBJ2-7 - TRBV4-1 - TGCGCCAGCAGCCAAGGAGGCGGGTACGACGAGCAGTACTTC CASSQGGGYDEQYF
TRBJ1-2 few TRBV29-1 - TGCAGCCTCCAGGACAGCGACTATGGCTACACCTTC CSLQDSDYGYTF
TRBJ2-1 few TRBV28 - TGTGCCAGCAGTTTGCTGCTGGGGTCCTACAATGAGCAGTTCTTC CASSLLLGSYNEQFF